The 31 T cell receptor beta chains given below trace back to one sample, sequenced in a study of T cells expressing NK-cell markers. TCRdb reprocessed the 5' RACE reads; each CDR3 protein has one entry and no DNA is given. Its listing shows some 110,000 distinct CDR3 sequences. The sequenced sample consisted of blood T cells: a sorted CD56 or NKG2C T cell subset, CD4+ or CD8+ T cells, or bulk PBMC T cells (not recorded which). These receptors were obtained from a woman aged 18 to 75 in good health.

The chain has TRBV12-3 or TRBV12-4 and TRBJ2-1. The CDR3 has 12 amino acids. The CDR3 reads CASSLGLPEQFF.

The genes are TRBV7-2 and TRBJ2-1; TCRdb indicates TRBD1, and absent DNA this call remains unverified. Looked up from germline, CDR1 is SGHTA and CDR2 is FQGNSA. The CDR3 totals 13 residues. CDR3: CASSLGQGNEQFF. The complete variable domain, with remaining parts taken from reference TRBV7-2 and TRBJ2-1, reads GAGVSQSPSNKVTEKGKDVELRCDPISGHTALYWYRQSLGQGLEFLIYFQGNSAPDKSGLPSDRFSAERTGGSVSTLTIQRTQQEDSAVYLCASSLGQGNEQFFGPGTRLTVL.

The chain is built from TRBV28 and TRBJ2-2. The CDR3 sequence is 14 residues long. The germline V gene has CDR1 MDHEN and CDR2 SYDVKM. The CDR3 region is CASRVMGWTGELFF.

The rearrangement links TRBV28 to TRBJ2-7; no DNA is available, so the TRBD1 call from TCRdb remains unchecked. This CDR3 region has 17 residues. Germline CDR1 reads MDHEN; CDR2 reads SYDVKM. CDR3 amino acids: CASSLPLDDRGLDEQYF.

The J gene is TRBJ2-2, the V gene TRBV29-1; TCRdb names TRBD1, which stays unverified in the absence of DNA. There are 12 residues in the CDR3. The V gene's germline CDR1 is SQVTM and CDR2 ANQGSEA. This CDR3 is CSVPGLSGELFF.

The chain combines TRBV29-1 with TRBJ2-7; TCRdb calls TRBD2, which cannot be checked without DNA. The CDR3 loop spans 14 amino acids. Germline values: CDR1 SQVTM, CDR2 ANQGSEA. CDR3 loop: CSVVWLAGAYEQYF.

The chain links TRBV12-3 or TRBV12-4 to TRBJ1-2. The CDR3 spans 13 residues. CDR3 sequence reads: CASSLAGSYGYTF.

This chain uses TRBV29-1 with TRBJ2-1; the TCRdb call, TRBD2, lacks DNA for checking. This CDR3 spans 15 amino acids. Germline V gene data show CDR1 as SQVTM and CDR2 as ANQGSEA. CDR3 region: CSVEDPRQAYNEQFF.

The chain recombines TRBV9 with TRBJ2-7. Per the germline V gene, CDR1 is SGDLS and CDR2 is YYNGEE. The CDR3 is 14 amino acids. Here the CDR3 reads CASSVVQGPYEQYF.

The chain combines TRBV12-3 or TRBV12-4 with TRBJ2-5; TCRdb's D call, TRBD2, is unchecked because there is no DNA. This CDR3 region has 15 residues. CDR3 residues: CASSSAGGREETQYF.

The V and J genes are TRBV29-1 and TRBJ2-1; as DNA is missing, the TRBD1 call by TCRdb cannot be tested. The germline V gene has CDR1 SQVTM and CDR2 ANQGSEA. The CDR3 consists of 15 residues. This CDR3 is CSGSDRGDIYNEQFF.

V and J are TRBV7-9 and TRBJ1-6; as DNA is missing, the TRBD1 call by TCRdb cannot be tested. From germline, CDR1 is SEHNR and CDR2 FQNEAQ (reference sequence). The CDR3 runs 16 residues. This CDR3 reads CASRSLGRDGNSPLHF.

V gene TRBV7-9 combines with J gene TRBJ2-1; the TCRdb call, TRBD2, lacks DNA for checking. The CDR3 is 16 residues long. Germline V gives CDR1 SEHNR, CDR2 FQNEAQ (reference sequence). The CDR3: CASSRPLAGGENEQFF.

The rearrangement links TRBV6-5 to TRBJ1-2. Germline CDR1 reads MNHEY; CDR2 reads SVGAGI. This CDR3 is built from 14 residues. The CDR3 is CASSYGQFNYGYTF.

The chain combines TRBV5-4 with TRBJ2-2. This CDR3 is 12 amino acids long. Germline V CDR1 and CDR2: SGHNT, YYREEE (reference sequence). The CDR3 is CASSLARGELFF.

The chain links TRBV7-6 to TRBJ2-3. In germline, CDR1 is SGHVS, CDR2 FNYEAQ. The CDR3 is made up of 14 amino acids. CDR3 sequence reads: CASSLLGTEDTQYF.

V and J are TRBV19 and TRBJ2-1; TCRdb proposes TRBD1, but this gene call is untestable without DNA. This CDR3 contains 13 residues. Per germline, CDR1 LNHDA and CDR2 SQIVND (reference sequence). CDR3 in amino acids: CASSTTGYNEQFF.

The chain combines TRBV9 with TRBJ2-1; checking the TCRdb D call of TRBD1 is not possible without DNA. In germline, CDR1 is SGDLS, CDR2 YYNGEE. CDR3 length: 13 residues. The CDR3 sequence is CASSVSPQDEQFF.

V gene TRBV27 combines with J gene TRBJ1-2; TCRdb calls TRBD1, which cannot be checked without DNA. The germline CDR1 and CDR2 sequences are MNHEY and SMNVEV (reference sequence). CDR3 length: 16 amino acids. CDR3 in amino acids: CASSPLTGAPIYGYTF.

The CDR3: CSVEGQGGLYEQYF. V is TRBV29-1 and J is TRBJ2-7; TCRdb designates TRBD1, a call that cannot be tested without DNA. This CDR3 contains 14 residues. CDR1 is SQVTM and CDR2 is ANQGSEA in the germline V gene.

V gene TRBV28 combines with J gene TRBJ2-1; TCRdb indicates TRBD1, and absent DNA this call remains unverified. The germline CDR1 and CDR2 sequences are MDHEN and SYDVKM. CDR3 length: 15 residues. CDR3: CASSARQYLNNEQFF.

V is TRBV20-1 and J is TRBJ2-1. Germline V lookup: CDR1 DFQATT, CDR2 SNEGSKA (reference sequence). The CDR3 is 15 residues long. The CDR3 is CSARPSGSSYNEQFF.

This chain's CDR3 is CATNGFNEQFF. The chain carries TRBV25-1 and TRBJ2-1. Germline V gives CDR1 MGHDK, CDR2 SYGVNS. The CDR3 sequence is 11 residues long.

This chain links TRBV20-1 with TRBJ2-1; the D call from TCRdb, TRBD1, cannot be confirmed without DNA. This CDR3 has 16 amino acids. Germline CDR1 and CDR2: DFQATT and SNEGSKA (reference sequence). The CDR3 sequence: CSVTNLATDAYNEQFF.

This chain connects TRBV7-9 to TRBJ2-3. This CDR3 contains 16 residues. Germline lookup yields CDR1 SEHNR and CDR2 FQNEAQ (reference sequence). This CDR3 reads CASSSTVATRTDTQYF. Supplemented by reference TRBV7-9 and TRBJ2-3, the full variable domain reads DTGVSQNPRHKITKRGQNVTFRCDPISEHNRLYWYRQTLGQGPEFLTYFQNEAQLEKSRLLSDRFSAERPKGSFSTLEIQRTEQGDSAMYLCASSSTVATRTDTQYFGPGTRLTVL.

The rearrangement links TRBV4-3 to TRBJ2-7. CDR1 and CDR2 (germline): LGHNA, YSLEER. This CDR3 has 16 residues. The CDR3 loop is CASSLSLGSTGYEQYF.

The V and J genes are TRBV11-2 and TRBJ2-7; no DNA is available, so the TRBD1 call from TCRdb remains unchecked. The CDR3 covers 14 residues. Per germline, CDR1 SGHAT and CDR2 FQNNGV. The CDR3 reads CASSYWTGAYEQYF.

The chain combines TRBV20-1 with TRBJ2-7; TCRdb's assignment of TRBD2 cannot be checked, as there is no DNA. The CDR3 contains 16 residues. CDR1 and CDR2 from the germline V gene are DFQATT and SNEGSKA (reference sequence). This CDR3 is CSASDPLAGGLEEQYF.

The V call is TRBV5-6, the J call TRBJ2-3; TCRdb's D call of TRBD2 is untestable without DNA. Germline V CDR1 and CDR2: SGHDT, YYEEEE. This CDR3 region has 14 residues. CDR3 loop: CASSLWRGGDTQYF.

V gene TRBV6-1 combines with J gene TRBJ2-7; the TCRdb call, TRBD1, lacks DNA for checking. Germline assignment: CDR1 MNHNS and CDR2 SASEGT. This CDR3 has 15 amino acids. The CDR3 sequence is CASSPGQVDSYEQYF.

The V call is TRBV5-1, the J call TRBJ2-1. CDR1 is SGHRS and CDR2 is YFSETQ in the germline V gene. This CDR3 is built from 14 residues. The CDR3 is CASSLVVSYNEQFF.